These 2 T cell receptor beta chains came from one sample sequenced in a study of cytomegalovirus exposure and HLA in healthy donors (dated by TCRdb to about 2017). Library generation was performed with the immunoSEQ multiplex PCR assay. A mixture of 60 forward primers for TCR Vbeta segments and 13 reverse primers for TCR Jbeta segments was used in the multiplex PCR. The table was pulled from immuneACCESS by TCRdb, which kept in-frame rearrangements only. Such tables lose some clones; where checked, under half of the loss comes from unresolved V genes, and the rest has no known cause. The sample records around 210,000 clones, around 78% of which are singletons. The ten largest clones add up to approximately 0.47% of the sample. Sequences were obtained from PBMCs. These receptors were obtained from a boy aged 5-17 years in good health and CMV-seronegative.

The chain uses TRBV5-4 and TRBJ1-2; TRBD1 matches 8 bases. The germline gives CDR1 SGHNT, CDR2 YYREEE (reference sequence). The CDR3 is 15 amino acids. The trim removed 4 bases at V and 4 bases at J, leaving 9 bases unmatched. CDR3 residues: CASSGTDRVGYGYTF. CDR3 in DNA: TGTGCCAGCAGCGGGACGGACAGGGTAGGCTATGGCTACACCTTC.

This clone was recorded a few times. This chain links TRBV13 with TRBJ2-7; 7 nucleotides line up with TRBD1. The germline V gene encodes CDR1 PRHDT and CDR2 FYEKMQ (reference sequence). Losses at the gene ends were 5 bases for V and 6 bases for J; bases not matched to a gene: 4. This CDR3 contains 12 residues. CDR3 bases: TGTGCCAGCAGCGTGGGACAGCTCGAGCAGTACTTC. Amino acids: CASSVGQLEQYF.